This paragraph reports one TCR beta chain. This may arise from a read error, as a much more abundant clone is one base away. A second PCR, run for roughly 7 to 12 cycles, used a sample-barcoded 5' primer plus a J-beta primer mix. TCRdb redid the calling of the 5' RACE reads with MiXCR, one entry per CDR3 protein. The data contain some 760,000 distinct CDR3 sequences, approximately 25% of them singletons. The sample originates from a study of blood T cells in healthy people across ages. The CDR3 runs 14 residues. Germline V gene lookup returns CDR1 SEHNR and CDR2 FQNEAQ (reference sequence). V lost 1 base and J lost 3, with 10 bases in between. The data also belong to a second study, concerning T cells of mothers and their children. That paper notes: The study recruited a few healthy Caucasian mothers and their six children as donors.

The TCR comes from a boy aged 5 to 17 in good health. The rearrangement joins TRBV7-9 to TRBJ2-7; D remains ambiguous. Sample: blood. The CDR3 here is CASSLGPPFYEQYF. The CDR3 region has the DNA TGTGCCAGCAGCTTAGGGCCACCCTTCTACGAGCAGTACTTC.